This section outlines one TCR beta chain sequence together with its context. A junction end diverges from the germline sequence, so it may reflect a read error. This specimen belongs to a study of blood T cell repertoires in COVID-19. Overall study: Samples of COVID-19 (acute and convalescent) were obtained from the United States, Italy and Spain.

Germline V gives CDR1 KGHDR, CDR2 SFDVKD. This CDR3 comprises 16 residues. Per the original data handling: Reference gene primer amplification in the assay estimated nucleated cell counts. TCRdb keeps only in-frame clones here, not all; method: immunoSEQ multiplex PCR. The V and J calls and the clone size are those of that table, but D and trimming were determined from the DNA. The sample yields 100,000 to 150,000 clones, under 90% seen once. The V gene is TRBV24-1, the J gene TRBJ1-3, with a tentative D call TRBD1 (5 bases). Sequencing was done on a sample of peripheral blood. The sequence came from a woman in her 70s with acute or convalescent COVID-19. The CDR3 reads CATSDLGHRGENAIYF. CDR3 bases: TGTGCCACCAGTGATTTGGGACATCGGGGGGAAAACGCCATATATTTT.